This T cell receptor (beta chain) was identified during a study of patients and donors after allogeneic stem cell transplantation. TCRdb processed the RT-PCR reads anew with MiXCR; each CDR3 protein has one entry. The sample lists around 90,000 distinct CDR3 sequences, about 48% occurring once. This clonotype was recorded a few times. This CDR3 comprises 13 residues. Trimming took off 4 bases at V and 4 bases at J, with 9 bases between the two ends. Per germline, CDR1 SGHRS and CDR2 YFSETQ. The clonotype was recovered from a human donor who was either an allogeneic HSCT recipient or a stem cell or donor lymphocyte infusion donor (not recorded which). It is not recorded whose cells these are; they may come from a transplant donor. The sequenced material came from blood, either unsorted or a sorted T cell fraction (not recorded which). The chain uses TRBV5-1 and TRBJ1-3; D not certain. The CDR3 DNA is TGCGCCAGCAGCCCGGCCTTAGGAAACACCATATATTTT. Its protein product is CASSPALGNTIYF. Supplemented by reference TRBV5-1 and TRBJ1-3, the full variable domain reads KAGVTQTPRYLIKTRGQQVTLSCSPISGHRSVSWYQQTPGQGLQFLFEYFSETQRNKGNFPGRFSGRQFSNSRSEMNVSTLELGDSALYLCASSPALGNTIYFGEGSWLTVV.